Presented here are 12 T cell receptor beta chains from one specimen sequenced in a study of shared clonotypes between healthy human individuals. Sequencing used immunoSEQ multiplex PCR; TCRdb keeps in-frame clones, though not all of them. Of some 900,000 clones in the sample, approximately 80% were seen once. Sequenced input: memory CD4+ T cells sorted from blood. Subset noted: CD45RA-negative fraction. All receptors derive from a young man in good health.

This clone occurred a few times. This chain uses TRBV5-6 with TRBJ1-1; D not resolved. CDR1 SGHDT and CDR2 YYEEEE come from the germline V gene. The germline V and J ends were trimmed by 4 bases and 2 bases, with 15 bases remaining between them. CDR3 length equals 15 residues. The CDR3 protein is CASSTPDQINTEAFF. DNA of the CDR3: TGTGCCAGCAGCACCCCGGACCAGATTAACACTGAAGCTTTCTTT.

The chain carries TRBV7-9 and TRBJ2-5; D perhaps matches TRBD1 (6 bases). CDR1 and CDR2 (germline): SEHNR, FQNEAQ (reference sequence). The V and J ends lost 5 bases and 6 bases respectively, with 13 bases between them. The CDR3 consists of 13 residues. In DNA form, the CDR3 reads TGTGCCAGCAGCGCTCAACAGGGACAGACCCAGTACTTC. Its translation is CASSAQQGQTQYF.

The V call is TRBV7-9, the J call TRBJ2-1, with TRBD2 identical over 12 bases. The CDR3 runs 17 residues. CDR1 is SEHNR and CDR2 is FQNEAQ in the germline V gene (reference sequence). The V gene end was trimmed by 2 bases and the J gene end by 4 bases; junction bases not matched to a gene: 6. The CDR3 DNA is TGTGCCAGCAGCTTATTTCGGGGGACTAGCGGGTACAATGAGCAGTTCTTC. Translation: CASSLFRGTSGYNEQFF.

The chain links TRBV18 to TRBJ2-7, with 7 bases aligning to TRBD1. Germline CDR1 and CDR2: KGHSH and LQKENI. V shed 5 bases, J shed 4 bases, and the junction held 11 bases outside the gene matches. The CDR3 length is 15 residues. CDR3 coding DNA: TGTGCCAGCTCAACAACCGGGACAGCTACTTACGAGCAGTACTTC. This gives the protein CASSTTGTATYEQYF.

The rearrangement uses TRBV30 and TRBJ1-1; possibly TRBD1 for D (5 bases). The germline V gene encodes CDR1 GTSNPN and CDR2 SVGIG (reference sequence). The CDR3 is 12 residues long. The ends were cut back, 2 bases at V and 7 bases at J, with 11 bases in the middle. For the CDR3, the DNA is TGTGCCTGGAGTCCGCGAACAGGTGAAGCTTTCTTT. Its protein product is CAWSPRTGEAFF.

This rearrangement joins TRBV4-1 to TRBJ1-1; 7 bases are shared with TRBD1. V was pared by 1 base and J by 11 bases, with 7 bases of the junction left unmatched. CDR1 and CDR2 (germline): MGHRA, YSYEKL. CDR3 length: 13 amino acids. The CDR3 sequence: CASSQVADRAAFF. CDR3 DNA: TGCGCCAGCAGCCAAGTCGCCGACAGGGCTGCTTTCTTT.

This chain joins TRBV21-1 and TRBJ2-5; whether TRBD2, the table's D call, matches the DNA was not checked. TRBV21-1 is described as a pseudogene. This CDR3 spans 20 amino acids. CDR3: CASRTPGIILLAGAQETQYF. The CDR3 coding sequence is TGTGCCAGCCGCACCCCAGGAATTATACTGTTAGCGGGGGCCCAAGAGACCCAGTACTTC.

This rearrangement joins TRBV28 to TRBJ2-7; a possible D gene is TRBD2 (7 bases). The ends were cut back, 3 bases at V and 0 bases at J, with 15 bases in the middle. The CDR3 has 16 amino acids. Germline values: CDR1 MDHEN, CDR2 SYDVKM. The CDR3 bases are TGTGCCAGCAGTTTCGGCGGGGGCCGGAGCTCCTACGAGCAGTACTTC. It translates to CASSFGGGRSSYEQYF.

The chain joins TRBV11-3 to TRBJ2-5; 8 nucleotides match TRBD2. Germline CDR1 reads SGHNT; CDR2 reads YENEEA. The CDR3 totals 13 residues. J lost 4 bases, V lost 4 bases, and 2 bases had no gene match. The CDR3 bases are TGTGCCAGCAGCTCGGGACTAGGAGAGACCCAGTACTTC. It translates to CASSSGLGETQYF.

About this clone itself: Other DNA sequences in the sample encode the same CDR3. This chain links TRBV6-1 with TRBJ1-4, with a weak D call TRBD1 (6 bases). Germline V gene lookup returns CDR1 MNHNS and CDR2 SASEGT. Trimming left V 1 base short and J 4 bases short, with 7 bases between. CDR3 length equals 14 residues. The DNA of the CDR3 is TGTGCCAGCAGTGAAGGGACAGTTAATGAAAAACTGTTTTTT. Translation gives CASSEGTVNEKLFF.

The V call is TRBV18, the J call TRBJ1-5; D is possibly TRBD1 (6 bases). CDR3 size: 18 residues. Trimming shortened V by 0 bases and J by 0 bases, and 15 bases separated the two germline ends. CDR1 and CDR2 (germline): KGHSH, LQKENI. The chain's CDR3 is CASSPPPDSPFSNQPQHF. In DNA form, the CDR3 reads TGTGCCAGCTCACCACCGCCGGACAGCCCTTTTAGCAATCAGCCCCAGCATTTT.

The chain employs TRBV9 and TRBJ2-3; TRBD2 matches at 10 bases. The trim removed 3 bases at V and 2 bases at J, leaving 3 bases unmatched. This CDR3 is 15 amino acids long. Germline lookup yields CDR1 SGDLS and CDR2 YYNGEE. This CDR3 is CASSETSGNTDTQYF. CDR3 nucleotide sequence: TGTGCCAGCAGCGAAACTAGCGGGAACACAGATACGCAGTATTTT.